This entry lists 30 T cell receptor beta chains sequenced from one sample in a study of molecular identifiers for immune sequencing clone quantification. From the PCR reads, TCRdb called clonotypes with MiXCR, one entry per CDR3 protein. The table lists about 320,000 distinct CDR3 sequences, over 20% of them singletons, with approximately 0.83% in the top ten. Specimen: naive CD8+ T cells from blood, with Jurkat cell RNA spiked in. Indicated subset: FACS-sorted CD8+CD4-CCR7+CD45RA+ naive T cells. Receptors were obtained from a human donor in good health. Some libraries in this study had Jurkat cell RNA spiked in.

As regards this clonotype: A single base separates this from a much larger clone, so it may be a read error. The V gene is TRBV7-9, the J gene TRBJ2-3, with unresolved D. The CDR3 is 12 amino acids. Germline V gene data show CDR1 as SEHNR and CDR2 as FQNEAQ (reference sequence). The CDR3 sequence is CASSVPADAQYF. The DNA of the CDR3 is TGTGCCAGCAGCGTACCTGCAGATGCGCAGTATTTT.

This clonotype was detected many times. The CDR3 nucleotides read TGCAGTGCTACCCCGACAGGGGAAATCCGCTACGAGCAGTACTTC. Amino acids: CSATPTGEIRYEQYF. The chain carries TRBV20-1 and TRBJ2-7; 8 bases fit TRBD1. Germline lookup yields CDR1 DFQATT and CDR2 SNEGSKA (reference sequence). This CDR3 region has 15 residues. Trimming at V came to 4 bases and at J to 3 bases, leaving 11 bases not matched to a gene.

Details on this clonotype: A much more abundant neighbour one base away suggests this may be a read error. The chain employs TRBV7-9 and TRBJ1-1; no clear D gene. V shed 7 bases and J shed 7 bases, with 22 bases lying between them. CDR1 is SEHNR, CDR2 FQNEAQ, per germline (reference sequence). CDR3 length: 15 amino acids. DNA of the CDR3: TGTGCCAGCACCCCAACGGGAGGTTCTTTGGGTGAAGCTTTCTTT. Translation gives CASTPTGGSLGEAFF.

This clonotype was counted many times. The chain joins TRBV28 to TRBJ2-7; 10 positions agree with TRBD1. The CDR3 totals 14 residues. The trim removed 5 bases at V and 3 bases at J, leaving 4 bases unmatched. In germline, CDR1 is MDHEN, CDR2 SYDVKM. The CDR3 nucleotides read TGTGCCAGCAGTCCCCGGACAGGGGGCTACGAGCAGTACTTC. Its protein product is CASSPRTGGYEQYF. Full variable domain (remainder filled in from reference TRBV28 and TRBJ2-7): DVKVTQSSRYLVKRTGEKVFLECVQDMDHENMFWYRQDPGLGLRLIYFSYDVKMKEKGDIPEGYSVSREKKERFSLILESASTNQTSMYLCASSPRTGGYEQYFGPGTRLTVT.

This clonotype was detected many times. V usage is TRBV12-3 or TRBV12-4 and J usage is TRBJ2-7; D possibly matches TRBD1 or TRBD2 (5 bases each). CDR3 length: 16 residues. V lost 1 base to trimming and J lost 2 bases, with 15 bases between them. The CDR3 nucleotides are TGTGCCAGCAGTTTAGGCCCGGGACGCAAAACCTACGAGCAGTACTTC. It codes for CASSLGPGRKTYEQYF.

This clonotype has a handful of counts. The rearrangement joins TRBV27 to TRBJ2-7; no clear D. Germline CDR1 MNHEY, CDR2 SMNVEV (reference sequence). The CDR3 covers 14 residues. V was shortened by 2 bases and J by 2 bases, with 10 bases between the two germline ends. In DNA form, the CDR3 reads TGTGCCAGCAGTTTAGAGTCCGGAGCCTACGAGCAGTACTTC. This encodes CASSLESGAYEQYF.

This clonotype has ten or more counts. V and J are TRBV5-4 and TRBJ1-4, with D unresolved. The CDR3 sequence is 13 residues long. The germline V gene has CDR1 SGHNT and CDR2 YYREEE (reference sequence). Between the trimmed V and J ends, which lost 4 bases and 3 bases, there was a span of 7 bases. CDR3 sequence: CASSPASNEKLFF. The CDR3 nucleotides are TGTGCCAGCAGCCCGGCCTCTAATGAAAAACTGTTTTTT.

There are many counts of this clonotype. The chain carries TRBV7-8 and TRBJ2-3; D assignment may be TRBD1 or TRBD2 (6 bases each). This CDR3 is built from 19 residues. The V gene's germline CDR1 is SGHVS and CDR2 FQNEAQ. V gave up 1 base and J gave up 7 bases, with 27 bases separating them. The CDR3 region has the DNA TGTGCCAGCAGCTTAGGGCGCTTGACCGGGGGCCATAGTTGGAATACGCAGTATTTT. Protein sequence: CASSLGRLTGGHSWNTQYF.

For this clonotype: The CDR3 carries no conserved terminal phenylalanine or tryptophan, so it likely arises from a read error. The V and J genes are TRBV27 and TRBJ2-2; D is unresolved. Trimming cost V 2 bases and J 5 bases, with 3 bases left between them. The CDR3 is 12 residues long. Germline CDR1 MNHEY, CDR2 SMNVEV (reference sequence). The CDR3 DNA reads TGTGCCAGCAGTTTAACAACCGGGGAGCTGTTTCTT. This gives the protein CASSLTTGELFL.

With respect to this clonotype: Being one base from a much bigger clone, this may be a read error. The rearrangement uses TRBV4-1 and TRBJ1-2; D is undetermined. The CDR3 loop spans 15 amino acids. CDR1 is MGHRA, CDR2 YSYEKL, per germline. CDR3 in DNA: TGCGCCAGCAGTCAAACAACTACAGCGGGATATGGCCACACCTTC. Amino acids: CASSQTTTAGYGHTF.

This clonotype was counted many times. This sequence joins TRBV15 and TRBJ1-1; TRBD1 agrees at 7 bases. In germline, CDR1 is LNHNV, CDR2 YYDKDF (reference sequence). This CDR3 region has 16 residues. With 1 base clipped from V and 5 bases from J, the junction kept 10 bases outside the gene matches. The DNA for the CDR3 is TGTGCCACCAGCAGAGCTCGACAGGGTATAGGTACTGAAGCTTTCTTT. Protein sequence: CATSRARQGIGTEAFF.

This clonotype was observed once. Since a much larger clone is just one base distant, this may be a read error. V and J are TRBV7-6 and TRBJ1-1; 10 bases match TRBD1. Germline V CDR1 and CDR2: SGHVS, FNYEAQ. The CDR3 contains 17 residues. The CDR3 coding sequence is TGTGCCAGCAGCTTAGGGGGCGGGACAGGGGTTTTCACTGAAGCTCTCTTT. Translating it yields CASSLGGGTGVFTEALF.

With respect to this clonotype: An end of the junction does not agree with germline; a read error may underlie this. V and J are TRBV7-9 and TRBJ1-3; TRBD1 is a possible D gene (6 bases). In germline, CDR1 is SEHNR, CDR2 FQNEAQ (reference sequence). The CDR3 has 15 residues. This CDR3 is CASSSAGQAGNTLYF. For the CDR3, the DNA is TGTGCCAGCAGCTCCGCGGGACAAGCGGGAAACACCCTATATTTT.

In its sample, this clonotype was seen many times. This rearrangement joins TRBV19 to TRBJ1-5, with a tentative D call TRBD1 (5 bases). The CDR3 has 17 amino acids. Trimming cost V 3 bases and J 3 bases, with 18 bases left between them. CDR1 is LNHDA, CDR2 SQIVND, per germline (reference sequence). This CDR3 is CASSIWGGVSDNQPQHF. The CDR3 DNA sequence: TGTGCCAGTAGTATTTGGGGCGGGGTATCGGACAATCAGCCCCAGCATTTT. Supplemented by reference TRBV19 and TRBJ1-5, the full variable domain reads DGGITQSPKYLFRKEGQNVTLSCEQNLNHDAMYWYRQDPGQGLRLIYYSQIVNDFQKGDIAEGYSVSREKKESFPLTVTSAQKNPTAFYLCASSIWGGVSDNQPQHFGDGTRLSIL.

This clonotype was found many times. This rearrangement joins TRBV4-3 to TRBJ1-3, with D unresolved. The CDR3 covers 15 residues. Trimming took 3 bases from V and 0 from J, leaving 9 bases between them. From germline, CDR1 is LGHNA and CDR2 YSLEER. Written as DNA, the CDR3 is TGCGCCAGCAGCCACGGCAGTGGCTCTGGAAACACCATATATTTT. It yields the protein CASSHGSGSGNTIYF.

This clonotype was detected a few times. The chain links TRBV12-3 or TRBV12-4 to TRBJ1-1; 8 bases agree with TRBD1. V trimming: 7 bases; J trimming: 3 bases; junction bases outside the gene matches: 4. CDR3 length: 13 residues. The CDR3 sequence is CASITGGDTEAFF. The DNA of the CDR3 is TGTGCCAGCATTACAGGGGGTGACACTGAAGCTTTCTTT.

This clonotype occurred many times. The V and J genes are TRBV2 and TRBJ2-1; D ambiguous. Germline V lookup: CDR1 SNHLY, CDR2 FYNNEI. With 4 bases removed from V and 10 bases from J, the gap between germline ends came to 8 bases. This CDR3 region has 11 residues. The CDR3 DNA sequence: TGTGCCAGCAGTGGTGACCCGGAGCAGTTCTTC. Its protein product is CASSGDPEQFF.

V gene TRBV27 combines with J gene TRBJ2-3; D possibly corresponds to TRBD1 (5 bases). Germline values: CDR1 MNHEY, CDR2 SMNVEV (reference sequence). This CDR3 has 15 residues. Trimming pared 10 bases from V and 0 bases from J, leaving 17 bases between. In DNA, the CDR3 is TGTGCCACCCAGGGCCTAGTGGGGAGCACAGATACGCAGTATTTT. Translation gives CATQGLVGSTDTQYF.

Only a few counts were recorded for this clonotype. The genes are TRBV13 and TRBJ2-1; 9 bases are a match to TRBD1. CDR3 length: 15 amino acids. With 0 bases clipped from V and 8 bases from J, the junction kept 5 bases outside the gene matches. Germline values: CDR1 PRHDT, CDR2 FYEKMQ (reference sequence). Here the CDR3 reads CASSLGGQGSDEQFF. The DNA of the CDR3 is TGTGCCAGCAGCTTAGGTGGACAGGGGAGCGATGAGCAGTTCTTC.

The table lists this clonotype with many counts. The J gene is TRBJ2-5, the V gene TRBV15; TRBD1 agrees at 8 bases. The ends lost 0 bases at V and 5 bases at J; junction bases unmatched: 5. Germline CDR1 reads LNHNV; CDR2 reads YYDKDF (reference sequence). The CDR3 is 15 residues long. CDR3: CATSRDLDRDETQYF. In DNA, the CDR3 is TGTGCCACCAGCAGAGATCTGGACAGGGATGAGACCCAGTACTTC.

As for this clonotype: One junction end disagrees with the germline gene, perhaps due to a read error. Here the CDR3 reads CASSFHRPGTGANALTF. The CDR3 region has the DNA TGTGCCAGCAGTTTTCATCGCCCCGGGACTGGGGCCAACGCCCTGACTTTC. The chain carries TRBV12-3 or TRBV12-4 and TRBJ2-6, with TRBD2 as a possible D gene (6 bases). The CDR3 length is 17 residues.

This clonotype was observed a few times. DNA of the CDR3: TGTGCCAGCAGCTTAGTAATTGGTCAGCGGGAGGGCCGGTCGGATACGCAGTATTTT. As protein: CASSLVIGQREGRSDTQYF. The chain links TRBV7-2 to TRBJ2-3; 10 bases fit TRBD2. The CDR3 is made up of 19 amino acids. The J segment lost 6 bases and the V segment lost 1 base, leaving 16 bases of the junction unmatched. The germline V gene has CDR1 SGHTA and CDR2 FQGNSA.

Of note for this clonotype: Being one base from a much bigger clone, this may be a read error. The chain links TRBV7-2 to TRBJ2-3, with D unresolved. CDR3 length: 15 residues. CDR1 and CDR2 from the germline V gene are SGHTA and FQGNSA. This CDR3 reads CACSPYDGNTDTQYF. The CDR3 nucleotides are TGTGCCTGCAGCCCCTACGACGGAAATACAGATACGCAGTATTTT.

The chain uses TRBV29-1 and TRBJ2-3; D not certain. The CDR3 length is 12 residues. Germline values: CDR1 SQVTM, CDR2 ANQGSEA. Deletions cut 7 bases from V and 4 bases from J, with 12 bases between. The CDR3 DNA is TGCAGCGCGCTCACAGCTTCAGATACGCAGTATTTT. This gives the protein CSALTASDTQYF.

This clonotype was recorded at least ten times. The rearrangement uses TRBV19 and TRBJ2-1; a possible D gene is TRBD2 (6 bases). The germline CDR1 and CDR2 sequences are LNHDA and SQIVND (reference sequence). V was pared by 3 bases and J by 2 bases, with 8 bases between. This CDR3 has 14 residues. The CDR3 DNA reads as TGTGCCAGTAGTATCGGGAGAACCTACAATGAGCAGTTCTTC. Its protein is CASSIGRTYNEQFF.

The sample holds many counts of this clonotype. The CDR3 bases are TGTGCCAGCAGCCCCCGAGGGAGGGACGAGCAGTACTTC. Its protein is CASSPRGRDEQYF. The J gene is TRBJ2-7, the V gene TRBV7-9; 7 bases are a match to TRBD2. Germline CDR1 reads SEHNR; CDR2 reads FQNEAQ (reference sequence). This CDR3 contains 13 residues. J was trimmed by 5 bases and V by 5 bases; bases with no gene match: 6.

This clonotype was counted at least ten times. A read error may produce the germline difference seen at one junction end. The rearrangement joins TRBV11-2 to TRBJ2-7, with D possibly TRBD2 on 5 matching bases. CDR3 size: 12 residues. Germline V gives CDR1 SGHAT, CDR2 FQNNGV. The DNA of the CDR3 is TGTGCCAGCAGCTTAGTGGCCGGGATCGAGAACTTC. Protein product: CASSLVAGIENF.

This clonotype was recorded only once. A much larger clone differs by one base, so this may be a read error. The rearrangement joins TRBV2 to TRBJ2-3, with 7 bases matching TRBD1. V lost 5 bases to trimming and J lost 0 bases; unmatched junction nucleotides: 11. Germline values: CDR1 SNHLY, CDR2 FYNNEI. The CDR3 sequence is 17 residues long. CDR3 region: CASSRKPDRPSTDTQYF. DNA of the CDR3: TGTGCCAGCAGTAGGAAACCGGACAGGCCTAGCACAGATACGCAGTATTTT. Looking up the rest from reference TRBV2 and TRBJ2-3 gives the full variable domain: EPEVTQTPSHQVTQMGQEVILRCVPISNHLYFYWYRQILGQKVEFLVSFYNNEISEKSEIFDDQFSVERPDGSNFTLKIRSTKLEDSAMYFCASSRKPDRPSTDTQYFGPGTRLTVL.

V gene TRBV4-1 combines with J gene TRBJ1-3, with 9 bases aligning to TRBD1. With 4 bases clipped from V and 0 bases from J, the junction kept 10 bases outside the gene matches. This CDR3 contains 18 residues. CDR1 MGHRA and CDR2 YSYEKL come from the germline V gene. CDR3 region: CASSPSGTGPLSGNTIYF. The CDR3 DNA follows: TGCGCCAGCAGCCCTAGCGGGACAGGGCCACTCTCTGGAAACACCATATATTTT.

The V gene is TRBV20-1, the J gene TRBJ2-3, with D possibly matching TRBD2 (5 bases). Per the germline V gene, CDR1 is DFQATT and CDR2 is SNEGSKA (reference sequence). With 0 bases removed from V and 4 bases from J, the gap between germline ends came to 14 bases. This CDR3 is built from 15 residues. The CDR3 sequence is CSARDPRESSDTQYF. The CDR3, as DNA: TGCAGTGCTAGAGATCCGAGGGAGTCATCAGATACGCAGTATTTT.